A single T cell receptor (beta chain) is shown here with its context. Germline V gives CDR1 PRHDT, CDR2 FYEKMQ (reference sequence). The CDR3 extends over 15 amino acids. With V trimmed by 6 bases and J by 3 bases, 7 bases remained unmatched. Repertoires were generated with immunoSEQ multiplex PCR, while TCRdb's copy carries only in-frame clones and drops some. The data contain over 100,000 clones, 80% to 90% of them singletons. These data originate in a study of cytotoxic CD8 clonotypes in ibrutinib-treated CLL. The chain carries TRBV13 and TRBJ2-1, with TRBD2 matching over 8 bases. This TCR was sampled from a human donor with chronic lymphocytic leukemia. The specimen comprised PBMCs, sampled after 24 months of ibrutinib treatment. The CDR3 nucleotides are TGTGCCAGCAGATCGTTGCGGGGGGACTACAATGAGCAGTTCTTC. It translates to CASRSLRGDYNEQFF.